This TCR beta chain derives from a study of blood T cell repertoires in COVID-19. Only in-frame clones appear in the TCRdb table, and some are missing; sequencing was by immunoSEQ multiplex PCR. The repertoire holds around 150,000 clones, with about 86% as singletons. This CDR3 region has 14 residues. The V and J ends lost 2 bases and 4 bases, in that order; junction bases with no gene match: 3. Germline V gene sequence: CDR1 SGHRS, CDR2 YFSETQ. Specimen: peripheral blood. The chain combines TRBV5-1 with TRBJ2-7, with 10 bases that match TRBD1. This receptor was identified in a man aged 55 to 69 with acute or convalescent COVID-19. In DNA form, the CDR3 reads TGCGCCAGCAGCTTCGGGACAGGGGATTACGAGCAGTACTTC. Its protein product is CASSFGTGDYEQYF.